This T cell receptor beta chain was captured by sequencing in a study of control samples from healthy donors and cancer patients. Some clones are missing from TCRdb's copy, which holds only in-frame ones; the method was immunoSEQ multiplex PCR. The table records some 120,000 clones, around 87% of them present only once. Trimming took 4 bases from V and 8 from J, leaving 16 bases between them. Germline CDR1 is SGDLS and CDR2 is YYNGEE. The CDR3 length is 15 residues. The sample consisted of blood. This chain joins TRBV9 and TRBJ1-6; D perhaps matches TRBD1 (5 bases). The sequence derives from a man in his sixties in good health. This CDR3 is CASSQGVGGDSPLHF. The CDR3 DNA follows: TGTGCCAGCAGCCAAGGGGTAGGAGGCGATTCACCCCTCCACTTT.